This T cell receptor (beta chain) was profiled in a study of CD8 T cells in Susac syndrome. Study-wide findings and caveats: When the CD4+ T cell repertoires of patients with Susac syndrome were examined, they did not show any clonal expansion.

Random hexamers were used to reverse transcribe an amount of about 0.45 to 1 ug RNA. TCRdb fed the immunoSEQ multiplex PCR reads into MiXCR, producing one record per CDR3 protein. The table includes 95,000 to 150,000 distinct CDR3 sequences, 96% detected once. In the case of this clonotype: Its specificity is unknown.

The V end lost 1 base, the J end lost 4 bases, and 18 bases lay between the germline ends. This CDR3 is 16 amino acids long. CDR1 and CDR2 (germline): GTSNPN, SVGIG (reference sequence). The sequenced sample consisted of CD4+ T cells from PBMCs. The chain combines TRBV30 with TRBJ2-3; D possibly corresponds to TRBD2 (6 bases). The clonotype originates from a human donor with Susac syndrome. This CDR3 reads CAWSGVAVGGPDTQYF. CDR3 bases: TGTGCCTGGAGTGGAGTAGCGGTGGGAGGCCCAGATACGCAGTATTTT.